This is a list of T cell receptor beta chains from one sample in a study of PD-1 blockade in classical Hodgkin lymphoma. Only in-frame clones appear in the TCRdb table, and some are missing; sequencing was by immunoSEQ multiplex PCR. The sample lists around 66,000 clones; 80% to 90% were seen once. Specimen: peripheral blood mononuclear cells (PBMCs), collected at baseline. The receptor set was obtained from a human donor with classical Hodgkin lymphoma. The CDR3 runs from the conserved cysteine through the conserved F or W. D genes are given only for firm matches. Rows give clone size only sometimes, using once, few, many, or a class for an expanded clone.

- TRBJ1-2 TRBV7-2 - CASSLAMAYDGYTF TGTGCCAGCAGCTTAGCGATGGCGTATGATGGCTACACCTTC
- TRBJ1-3 TRBV30 - CASLTWGNTIYF TGTGCCTCGCTGACTTGGGGAAACACCATATATTTT
TRBD1 TRBJ2-2 TRBV5-1 once CASSWTGGTGELFF TGCGCCAGCTCTTGGACAGGGGGCACCGGGGAGCTGTTTTTT
TRBD2 TRBJ2-1 TRBV2 - CASSDRLAEYNEQFF TGTGCCAGCAGTGATCGGCTAGCGGAGTACAATGAGCAGTTCTTC
TRBD1 TRBJ1-5 TRBV2 - CASSEGTGVQPQHF TGTGCCAGCAGTGAAGGGACAGGGGTTCAGCCCCAGCATTTT
- TRBJ1-5 TRBV27 - CASSPSAGERGQPQHF TGTGCCAGCAGCCCCTCGGCGGGGGAAAGGGGTCAGCCCCAGCATTTT
- TRBJ1-2 TRBV29-1 - CSVASSGQNYGYTF TGCAGCGTCGCTTCCTCCGGACAGAACTATGGCTACACCTTC
- TRBJ1-1 TRBV4-1 - CASSRQNGVEAFF TGCGCCAGCAGCCGCCAGAATGGGGTAGAAGCTTTCTTT
- TRBJ2-6 TRBV6-8 - CASSYFWETYSGANVLTF TGTGCCAGCAGTTACTTCTGGGAGACATACTCTGGGGCCAACGTCCTGACTTTC
- TRBJ1-3 TRBV14 - CASSQRAGNTIYF TGTGCCAGCAGCCAACGGGCGGGAAACACCATATATTTT
TRBD2 TRBJ2-1 TRBV19 - CASRSGGPPRHEQFF TGTGCCAGTCGAAGCGGGGGCCCTCCCAGGCATGAGCAGTTCTTC
- TRBJ1-5 TRBV4-1 - CASSRIDESNQPQHF TGCGCCAGCAGCCGGATAGACGAATCCAATCAGCCCCAGCATTTT
- TRBJ2-2 TRBV19 - CASSTFFRGSGELFF TGTGCCAGTAGTACCTTCTTTAGGGGGTCCGGGGAGCTGTTTTTT
- TRBJ1-1 TRBV18 - CASSPGGMNTEAFF TGTGCCAGCTCACCGGGGGGGATGAACACTGAAGCTTTCTTT
TRBD1 TRBJ1-1 TRBV6-1 - CASSAGQGFGSFF TGTGCCAGCAGTGCAGGACAGGGGTTTGGATCTTTCTTT
TRBD2 TRBJ2-5 TRBV19 - CASSIYGGGIQETQYF TGTGCCAGTAGTATATATGGCGGGGGGATCCAAGAGACCCAGTACTTC
TRBD1 TRBJ2-1 TRBV5-1 - CASSRGTGGNEQFF TGCGCCAGCAGCCGCGGGACAGGGGGGAATGAGCAGTTCTTC
- TRBJ2-7 TRBV12-5 - CASGFLPPGKPYEQYF TGTGCTAGTGGTTTCTTACCCCCAGGGAAACCCTACGAGCAGTACTTC
- TRBJ2-1 TRBV13 once CASSFSVTEQFF TGTGCCAGCAGCTTCTCAGTGACTGAGCAGTTCTTC
- TRBJ1-6 TRBV5-1 few CASRLGLRNSPLHF TGCGCCAGCAGGTTGGGGTTGCGTAATTCACCCCTCCACTTT
- TRBJ2-6 TRBV6-5 - CASSPQDSGANVLTF TGTGCCAGCAGCCCGCAAGACTCTGGGGCCAACGTCCTGACTTTC
- TRBJ1-2 TRBV19 - CASKEGNSYGYTF TGTGCCAGTAAGGAGGGGAATTCCTATGGCTACACCTTC
- TRBJ2-2 TRBV19 few CASSIGVVGELFF TGTGCCAGTAGTATCGGCGTAGTCGGGGAGCTGTTTTTT
TRBD1 TRBJ2-3 TRBV13 - CASTDRGLGWEDTQYF TGTGCCAGCACGGACAGGGGACTCGGGTGGGAAGATACGCAGTATTTT
TRBD1 TRBJ2-7 TRBV7-9 - CASSLDPGQGTYEQYF TGTGCCAGCAGCTTAGATCCGGGACAGGGAACCTACGAGCAGTACTTC
- TRBJ1-6 TRBV30 few CAWSVRSGRNNSPLHF TGTGCCTGGAGTGTACGGTCGGGACGAAATAATTCACCCCTCCACTTT